Shown below are 9 T cell receptor beta chains from a single sample sequenced in a study of response to subunit inactivated influenza vaccine. TCRdb reprocessed the RT-PCR reads via MiXCR and lists one record per CDR3 protein. This sample has some 500,000 distinct CDR3 sequences, with roughly 13% found just once. The source was PBMCs from blood, collected 45 days after vaccination. Receptors originate from a man aged 45-60 years who received an inactivated influenza vaccine.

V gene TRBV12-3 or TRBV12-4 combines with J gene TRBJ2-1; 11 nucleotides align to TRBD2. The CDR3 runs 15 residues. Trimming cost V 6 bases and J 8 bases; bases outside gene matches: 9. This CDR3 reads CASRKIAGGGYEQFF. CDR3 nucleotides: TGTGCCAGCAGGAAGATAGCGGGAGGGGGGTATGAGCAGTTCTTC.

This chain joins TRBV7-6 and TRBJ2-7; possible D gene TRBD2, 6 bases. Trimming shortened V by 4 bases and J by 2 bases, and 24 bases separated the two germline ends. The germline gives CDR1 SGHVS, CDR2 FNYEAQ. This CDR3 has 18 residues. Here the CDR3 DNA reads TGTGCCAGCAGCTCACCCCACGGGGGAAATCAAGCGACCTACGAGCAGTACTTC. Its protein is CASSSPHGGNQATYEQYF.

This clonotype appeared a few times. The rearrangement joins TRBV5-1 to TRBJ2-1; 7 bases match TRBD2. CDR1 and CDR2 (germline): SGHRS, YFSETQ. The CDR3 consists of 16 residues. Trimming took 1 base from V and 6 from J; bases not matched to a gene: 10. The CDR3 nucleotides are TGCGCCAGCAGCTTGCGTCTTGCGGGAGCTTTCAATGAGCAGTTCTTC. It encodes CASSLRLAGAFNEQFF.

The chain employs TRBV2 and TRBJ1-1; D possibly corresponds to TRBD1 (5 bases). The CDR3 covers 13 residues. Looked up from germline, CDR1 is SNHLY and CDR2 is FYNNEI. V was shortened by 10 bases and J by 6 bases, with 18 bases between the two germline ends. The chain's CDR3 is CAILRGEDAEAFF. The CDR3 region has the DNA TGTGCCATCCTCCGAGGGGAGGACGCTGAAGCTTTCTTT. The full variable domain, completed using reference TRBV2 and TRBJ1-1, is EPEVTQTPSHQVTQMGQEVILRCVPISNHLYFYWYRQILGQKVEFLVSFYNNEISEKSEIFDDQFSVERPDGSNFTLKIRSTKLEDSAMYFCAILRGEDAEAFFGQGTRLTVV.

A few counts support this clonotype. The chain uses TRBV20-1 and TRBJ2-1, with 9 bases identical to TRBD2. Germline V CDR1 and CDR2: DFQATT, SNEGSKA (reference sequence). V lost 2 bases to trimming and J lost 0 bases; unmatched junction nucleotides: 5. This CDR3 contains 16 residues. The CDR3 loop reads CSARSGTSYSYNEQFF. The CDR3 DNA is TGCAGTGCTAGATCCGGGACTAGCTACTCCTACAATGAGCAGTTCTTC.

On this clonotype itself: An end of the junction does not agree with germline; a read error may underlie this. CDR3 in DNA: TGTGCCAGTACTATAGGGAGCCTGAACACTGAAGCTTTCTTT. Its translation: CASTIGSLNTEAFF. V and J are TRBV19 and TRBJ1-1; D is unclear. Germline V CDR1 and CDR2: LNHDA, SQIVND (reference sequence). The CDR3 has 14 residues.

The V gene is TRBV2, the J gene TRBJ2-5, with D possibly matching TRBD2 (5 bases). The CDR3 covers 11 residues. Trimming cost V 7 bases and J 7 bases, with 10 bases left between them. The germline CDR1 and CDR2 sequences are SNHLY and FYNNEI. This CDR3 reads CASNSGGTQYF. CDR3 nucleotide sequence: TGTGCCAGCAATAGTGGAGGGACCCAGTACTTC.

This clonotype was counted only a few times. V gene TRBV12-3 or TRBV12-4 combines with J gene TRBJ2-3; 7 bases match TRBD1. V dropped 3 bases and J dropped 3; count of bases not matched to a gene: 9. The CDR3 loop spans 16 amino acids. This chain's CDR3 is CASSLLGGLGTDTQYF. CDR3 in DNA: TGTGCCAGCAGTTTGTTAGGGGGCTTGGGGACAGATACGCAGTATTTT.

The rearrangement joins TRBV10-3 to TRBJ2-5; the D gene is possibly TRBD2 (6 bases). This CDR3 has 15 residues. The germline V gene has CDR1 ENHRY and CDR2 SYGVKD. V lost 0 bases and J 7 bases, leaving 15 bases between the germline ends. In nucleotides, the CDR3 is TGTGCCATCAGTGAGTCGACTAGTGACCGAGGGACCCAGTACTTC. This encodes CAISESTSDRGTQYF.